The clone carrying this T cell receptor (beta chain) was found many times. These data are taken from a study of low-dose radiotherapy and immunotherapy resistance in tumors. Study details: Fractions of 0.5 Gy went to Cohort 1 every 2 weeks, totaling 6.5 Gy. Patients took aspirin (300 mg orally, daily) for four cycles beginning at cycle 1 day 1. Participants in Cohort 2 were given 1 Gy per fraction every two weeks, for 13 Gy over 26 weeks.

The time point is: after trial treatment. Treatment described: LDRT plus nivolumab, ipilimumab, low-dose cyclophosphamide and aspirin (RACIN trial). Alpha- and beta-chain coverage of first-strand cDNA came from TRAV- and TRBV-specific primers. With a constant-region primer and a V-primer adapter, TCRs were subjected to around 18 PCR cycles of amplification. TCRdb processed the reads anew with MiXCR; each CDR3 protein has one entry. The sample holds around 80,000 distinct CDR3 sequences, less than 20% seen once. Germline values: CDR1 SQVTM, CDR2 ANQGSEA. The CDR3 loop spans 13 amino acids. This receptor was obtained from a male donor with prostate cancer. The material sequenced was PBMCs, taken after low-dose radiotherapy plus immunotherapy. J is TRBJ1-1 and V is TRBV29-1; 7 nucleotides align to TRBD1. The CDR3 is CSITGDLNTEAFF. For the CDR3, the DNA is TGCAGTATAACAGGGGACCTGAACACTGAAGCTTTCTTT.